The 26 T cell receptor beta chains reported below all come from one sample, sequenced in a study of OX40 agonist ivuxolimab in advanced cancers. Library prep was done by the immunoSEQ multiplex PCR assay. Imported from immuneACCESS, the table was reduced by TCRdb to in-frame sequences with V and J called. These copies leave out some clones; in studies compared against another copy, an unresolved V gene accounts for under half, and the cause of the remainder is not known. The sample contains 70,000 to 90,000 clones, roughly 90% of them found a single time. More than 0.3% of the sample lies in the top ten. This specimen was CD4+ or CD8+ T cells sorted from blood, taken in a trial of the OX40 agonist ivuxolimab. Every receptor here comes from an adult with an advanced solid tumor such as melanoma, head and neck, liver or kidney cancer.

This sequence joins TRBV10-1 and TRBJ2-3; unclear D gene. This CDR3 spans 13 amino acids. Germline-derived CDR1 and CDR2 are WNHNN and SYGVQD (reference sequence). V was shortened by 2 bases and J by 5 bases, with 8 bases between the two germline ends. The CDR3 coding sequence is TGCGCCAGCAGTGAGACTGAAAGAGATACGCAGTATTTT. Its translation: CASSETERDTQYF.

The CDR3: CASSSPSASGYEQYF. The CDR3 DNA is TGTGCCAGCAGTTCGCCGTCGGCTAGCGGATACGAGCAGTACTTC. The chain is built from TRBV27 and TRBJ2-7; 7 bases map to TRBD2. CDR1 and CDR2 (germline): MNHEY, SMNVEV (reference sequence). V lost 4 bases to trimming and J lost 4 bases; unmatched junction nucleotides: 10. The length of the CDR3 is 15 residues.

The chain uses TRBV11-2 and TRBJ1-6; D remains ambiguous. CDR3 size: 14 residues. The V gene lost 4 bases and the J gene lost 5 bases, with 9 bases spanning the gap. CDR1 is SGHAT, CDR2 FQNNGV, per germline. CDR3 in amino acids: CASSSTSNNSPLHF. CDR3 nucleotides: TGTGCCAGCAGCTCGACATCCAATAATTCACCCCTCCACTTT.

This clone was counted once. V usage is TRBV9 and J usage is TRBJ2-1, with unresolved D. The germline V and J ends were trimmed by 0 bases and 3 bases, with 7 bases remaining between them. This CDR3 is 14 amino acids long. CDR1 SGDLS and CDR2 YYNGEE come from the germline V gene. The CDR3 DNA sequence: TGTGCCAGCAGCGTAGTCGGGCACTACAATGAGCAGTTCTTC. Translated, it gives CASSVVGHYNEQFF. Based on the CDR3 plus reference TRBV9 and TRBJ2-1, the full variable domain is DSGVTQTPKHLITATGQRVTLRCSPRSGDLSVYWYQQSLDQGLQFLIQYYNGEERAKGNILERFSAQQFPDLHSELNLSSLELGDSALYFCASSVVGHYNEQFFGPGTRLTVL.

This clone occurred once. J is TRBJ1-4 and V is TRBV10-2; D may be TRBD1 (5 bases). The length of the CDR3 is 15 residues. Trimming cost V 5 bases and J 8 bases, with 18 bases left between them. Germline V CDR1 and CDR2: WSHSY, SAAADI. This CDR3 reads CASSKSRGGGEKLFF. The CDR3 DNA follows: TGCGCCAGCAGTAAATCAAGGGGTGGTGGGGAAAAACTGTTTTTT.

The V and J genes are TRBV7-8 and TRBJ2-1; TRBD2 aligns across 10 bases. The CDR3 covers 14 residues. Germline assignment: CDR1 SGHVS and CDR2 FQNEAQ. V lost 3 bases, J lost 6 bases, and 2 bases stayed unmatched. The CDR3 region is CASSFTSGTNEQFF. In nucleotides, the CDR3 is TGTGCCAGCAGCTTTACTAGCGGGACCAATGAGCAGTTCTTC.

With respect to this clone: Other DNA sequences of this sample code for an identical CDR3. V usage is TRBV6-5 and J usage is TRBJ2-5; no clear D. The CDR3 is 14 residues long. The V end was cut by 0 bases, the J end by 1 base, with 6 bases between. CDR1 and CDR2 (germline): MNHEY, SVGAGI. CDR3 residues: CASSYSWTQETQYF. The DNA for the CDR3 is TGTGCCAGCAGTTACTCGTGGACCCAAGAGACCCAGTACTTC.

The chain couples TRBV4-3 to TRBJ2-7, with 9 bases lining up with TRBD2. The CDR3 has 15 residues. Germline lookup yields CDR1 LGHNA and CDR2 YSLEER. After removal of 0 bases from V and 2 bases from J, the junction contained 2 bases not matched to a gene. The CDR3 coding sequence is TGCGCCAGCAGCCAAGATGCGGGAGGGACCTACGAGCAGTACTTC. Translation gives CASSQDAGGTYEQYF.

Relative to its sample, this clone is medium-sized. The V gene is TRBV19, the J gene TRBJ1-2, with D tentatively TRBD1 (6 bases). The germline V and J ends were trimmed by 3 bases and 5 bases, with 19 bases remaining between them. Germline-derived CDR1 and CDR2 are LNHDA and SQIVND (reference sequence). The CDR3 runs to 16 residues. The CDR3 here is CASSMSGHPNSYGYTF. CDR3 bases: TGTGCCAGTAGTATGTCGGGACACCCGAACTCGTATGGCTACACCTTC.

The chain links TRBV18 to TRBJ1-1, with D tentatively TRBD1 (5 bases). CDR3 size: 15 residues. V gave up 1 base and J gave up 5 bases, with 14 bases separating them. CDR1 is KGHSH and CDR2 is LQKENI in the germline V gene. The CDR3 DNA sequence: TGTGCCAGCTCACCACGGGAGGGGATTGGAACTGAAGCTTTCTTT. Translating it yields CASSPREGIGTEAFF.

The rearrangement links TRBV25-1 to TRBJ1-1, with D tentatively TRBD1 (5 bases). V lost 7 bases and J lost 3, with 12 bases in between. CDR3 length: 13 amino acids. In germline, CDR1 is MGHDK, CDR2 SYGVNS. The CDR3 is CASTRTGHTEAFF. DNA for the CDR3: TGTGCCAGCACCCGAACGGGGCACACTGAAGCTTTCTTT.

The genes are TRBV20-1 and TRBJ2-7; D is perhaps TRBD2 (5 bases). Germline V CDR1 and CDR2: DFQATT, SNEGSKA (reference sequence). This CDR3 comprises 11 residues. CDR3 loop: CSAGELREQYF. Here the CDR3 DNA reads TGCAGCGCCGGGGAGCTACGCGAGCAGTACTTC.

The chain carries TRBV7-9 and TRBJ2-1; 8 nucleotides agree with TRBD1. This CDR3 region has 14 residues. Looked up from germline, CDR1 is SEHNR and CDR2 is FQNEAQ (reference sequence). Trimming at V came to 5 bases and at J to 6 bases, leaving 6 bases not matched to a gene. The CDR3 DNA reads as TGTGCCAGCAGCAAGGACAGGGTGGGCAATGAGCAGTTCTTC. Translation: CASSKDRVGNEQFF. Full variable domain (outside the CDR3, taken from reference TRBV7-9 and TRBJ2-1): DTGVSQNPRHKITKRGQNVTFRCDPISEHNRLYWYRQTLGQGPEFLTYFQNEAQLEKSRLLSDRFSAERPKGSFSTLEIQRTEQGDSAMYLCASSKDRVGNEQFFGPGTRLTVL.

The chain has TRBV7-9 and TRBJ2-3, with TRBD1 as a possible D gene (5 bases). V dropped 4 bases and J dropped 8 bases, with 7 bases sitting between them. Germline V gene lookup returns CDR1 SEHNR and CDR2 FQNEAQ (reference sequence). This CDR3 has 11 residues. The CDR3 loop reads CASSSQGTQYF. CDR3 nucleotide sequence: TGTGCCAGCAGCTCCCAGGGTACGCAGTATTTT. The full variable domain, completed using reference TRBV7-9 and TRBJ2-3, is DTGVSQNPRHKITKRGQNVTFRCDPISEHNRLYWYRQTLGQGPEFLTYFQNEAQLEKSRLLSDRFSAERPKGSFSTLEIQRTEQGDSAMYLCASSSQGTQYFGPGTRLTVL.

The V gene is TRBV2, the J gene TRBJ2-1; TRBD2 matches 14 bases. Trimming at V came to 3 bases and at J to 14 bases, leaving 9 bases not matched to a gene. Looked up from germline, CDR1 is SNHLY and CDR2 is FYNNEI. There are 15 residues in the CDR3. The CDR3 spells CASSEMGTSGSFEFF. The CDR3 DNA reads as TGTGCCAGCAGTGAGATGGGGACTAGCGGGAGTTTTGAGTTCTTC.

The chain uses TRBV18 and TRBJ2-5; no firm D call. Per germline, CDR1 KGHSH and CDR2 LQKENI. This CDR3 comprises 13 residues. V lost 3 bases to trimming and J lost 3 bases, with 8 bases between them. Here the CDR3 DNA reads TGTGCCAGCTCACCCCGGCCAGAAGAGACCCAGTACTTC. Its protein product is CASSPRPEETQYF.

The chain's CDR3 is CASTSGAGTNYGYTF. For the CDR3, the DNA is TGTGCCAGCACCTCCGGGGCAGGGACCAACTATGGCTACACCTTC. This sequence joins TRBV6-6 and TRBJ1-2, with D possibly matching TRBD1 (5 bases). The V gene's germline CDR1 is MNHNY and CDR2 SVGAGI (reference sequence). V lost 7 bases, J lost 2 bases, and 17 bases lay in between. There are 15 residues in the CDR3.

The rearrangement links TRBV7-8 to TRBJ2-2; TRBD2 agrees at 15 bases. CDR3 length: 18 residues. Unmatched junction bases numbered 7, after V lost 3 bases and J lost 5 bases. Germline loops: CDR1 SGHVS, CDR2 FQNEAQ. In nucleotides, the CDR3 is TGTGCCAGCAGCTTTGGACTAGCGGGAGGGCCGGGAACCGGGGAGCTGTTTTTT. This encodes CASSFGLAGGPGTGELFF.

The J gene is TRBJ2-1, the V gene TRBV6-1, with 7 bases that match TRBD2. This CDR3 has 19 amino acids. Unmatched junction bases numbered 16, after V lost 2 bases and J lost 3 bases. CDR1 MNHNS and CDR2 SASEGT come from the germline V gene. The DNA of the CDR3 is TGTGCCAGCAGTGAAAGGTGGAGGTCTCGACTAGCAAACTACAATGAGCAGTTCTTC. This sequence encodes CASSERWRSRLANYNEQFF.

The chain uses TRBV19 and TRBJ2-1, with D possibly being TRBD2 (6 bases). This CDR3 has 15 amino acids. V shed 1 base and J shed 0 bases, with 7 bases lying between them. Germline loops: CDR1 LNHDA, CDR2 SQIVND (reference sequence). The DNA for the CDR3 is TGTGCCAGTAGTATAGGCGGGAACTCCTACAATGAGCAGTTCTTC. Translated: CASSIGGNSYNEQFF.

The chain couples TRBV11-2 to TRBJ1-5; D is possibly TRBD1 (5 bases). The CDR3 has 13 residues. Trimming cost V 5 bases and J 9 bases, with 14 bases left between them. Germline assignment: CDR1 SGHAT and CDR2 FQNNGV. This chain's CDR3 is CASSLGPGGPQHF. CDR3 DNA: TGTGCCAGCAGCCTGGGTCCCGGGGGGCCCCAGCATTTT. Together with reference TRBV11-2 and TRBJ1-5, the CDR3 gives the full variable domain: EAGVAQSPRYKIIEKRQSVAFWCNPISGHATLYWYQQILGQGPKLLIQFQNNGVVDDSQLPKDRFSAERLKGVDSTLKIQPAKLEDSAVYLCASSLGPGGPQHFGDGTRLSIL.

This clone was counted once. One junction end does not reproduce the germline sequence, and a read error may be involved. This chain connects TRBV2 to TRBJ2-7, with 9 nucleotides matching TRBD2. Germline CDR1 reads SNHLY; CDR2 reads FYNNEI. The CDR3 sequence is 11 residues long. The CDR3 region is CASTPGSGSFF. For the CDR3, the DNA is TGTGCCAGCACCCCGGGTAGCGGGAGTTTCTTC. Full variable domain (outside the CDR3, taken from reference TRBV2 and TRBJ2-7): EPEVTQTPSHQVTQMGQEVILRCVPISNHLYFYWYRQILGQKVEFLVSFYNNEISEKSEIFDDQFSVERPDGSNFTLKIRSTKLEDSAMYFCASTPGSGSFFGPGTRLTVT.

This clone was seen once. Other DNA sequences from this sample encode an identical CDR3 as well. The chain employs TRBV27 and TRBJ1-2; the match to TRBD1 covers 7 bases. Germline V lookup: CDR1 MNHEY, CDR2 SMNVEV (reference sequence). The V gene end was trimmed by 2 bases and the J gene end by 7 bases; junction bases not matched to a gene: 1. The CDR3 covers 12 residues. The CDR3 sequence: CASSLRGLGYTF. For the CDR3, the DNA is TGTGCCAGCAGTTTAAGGGGGCTTGGCTACACCTTC.

V usage is TRBV5-1 and J usage is TRBJ2-7; TRBD2 matches at 8 bases. Germline CDR1 is SGHRS and CDR2 is YFSETQ. CDR3 length equals 17 residues. Trimming cost V 0 bases and J 3 bases; bases outside gene matches: 11. This chain's CDR3 is CASSLATTSGGGYEQYF. Written as DNA, the CDR3 is TGCGCCAGCAGCTTGGCTACCACTAGCGGAGGGGGCTACGAGCAGTACTTC.

V usage is TRBV7-6 and J usage is TRBJ2-7, with a tentative D call TRBD2 (7 bases). The CDR3 runs to 15 residues. Trimming took 2 bases from V and 3 from J, leaving 14 bases between them. Looked up from germline, CDR1 is SGHVS and CDR2 is FNYEAQ. DNA of the CDR3: TGTGCCAGCAGCTTAAGCGGGACATTAGACTACGAGCAGTACTTC. It specifies CASSLSGTLDYEQYF. Looking up the rest from reference TRBV7-6 and TRBJ2-7 gives the full variable domain: GAGVSQSPRYKVTKRGQDVALRCDPISGHVSLYWYRQALGQGPEFLTYFNYEAQQDKSGLPNDRFSAERPEGSISTLTIQRTEQRDSAMYRCASSLSGTLDYEQYFGPGTRLTVT.

The V call is TRBV29-1, the J call TRBJ1-2, with D hard to call. With 0 bases removed from V and 4 bases from J, the gap between germline ends came to 9 bases. This CDR3 spans 13 amino acids. The germline gives CDR1 SQVTM, CDR2 ANQGSEA. In DNA, the CDR3 is TGCAGCGTTGAAGAGGGCTTAGGCTATGGCTACACCTTC. It specifies CSVEEGLGYGYTF.